In its sample, the clone carrying this T cell receptor (beta chain) was seen many times. Its target is unknown. Quantitative 5'-RACE with molecular barcodes produced the TCR beta libraries. Each CDR3 protein is one row after TCRdb ran MiXCR on the 5' RACE reads. The sample has around 180,000 distinct CDR3 sequences, roughly 18% seen once. This sample stems from a study of CD8 T cells in ankylosing spondylitis. Points from the study as a whole: Significant enrichment of disease-linked clones was reportedly seen in matched ankylosing spondylitis synovial fluid. Both synovial fluid and blood in reactive arthritis had previously been reported to carry some motif variants. Typical of ankylosing spondylitis blood, it appeared, was a TCR beta motif of under 10 highly homologous variants.

CDR1 and CDR2 (germline): SGHAT, FQNNGV. Trimming shortened V by 0 bases and J by 3 bases, and 6 bases separated the two germline ends. The CDR3 spans 13 residues. The sample was blood, either unsorted or a sorted T cell fraction (not recorded which). The chain combines TRBV11-2 with TRBJ2-7, with D unclear. The TCR comes from a male donor aged 10-30 years with ankylosing spondylitis or in good health (not recorded which). The CDR3 loop reads CASSLERYYEQYV. CDR3 DNA: TGTGCCAGCAGCTTAGAGAGGTACTACGAGCAGTACGTC.